The clone carrying this TCR beta chain has more than one count but fewer than ten. Antigen unknown. This record belongs to a study of T-cell reconstitution after alpha-beta-depleted transplantation in children. Germline CDR1 reads SGHTA; CDR2 reads FQGNSA. This CDR3 region has 16 residues. V was pared by 5 bases and J by 3 bases, with 11 bases of the junction left unmatched. Preparation of the TCRbeta library was carried out with unique molecular identifiers. TCRdb called the PCR reads again in MiXCR, with one record for every CDR3 protein. This sample has approximately 300,000 distinct CDR3 sequences, with about 7.3% found just once. General observations from the study: There were some patients whose high TCRbeta diversity at day 60 came from surviving recipient T cells and thymic progenitors. Most T-cell counts and diversity one year after the transplant came from T cells that were newly produced. The origin of alpha-beta T cells about two months after transplant was reportedly several hundred expanded graft clones.

The sequencing here drew on peripheral blood, taken 360 days after TCRalphabeta/CD19-depleted stem cell transplant. The chain recombines TRBV7-2 with TRBJ2-3; 7 bases fit TRBD2. The origin of this receptor is a female patient between 2 and 15 years old who had a stem cell transplant for Fanconi anemia, so the T cells may come from the graft donor. CDR3 sequence: CASSVGAGRGTDTQYF. CDR3 bases: TGTGCCAGCAGCGTCGGGGCAGGGCGGGGGACAGATACGCAGTATTTT.